Below, one T cell receptor beta chain is given with its context. Sequenced by immunoSEQ multiplex PCR; TCRdb stores in-frame clones only, minus some. The table lists under 400,000 clones, around 90% of them singletons. The data derive from a study of blood T cell repertoires in COVID-19. Study overall: The United States, Italy and Spain supplied acute and convalescent COVID-19 samples. T cells, B-cell-depleted T cells, or PBMCs provided the cDNA or gDNA that served as material.

The CDR3 is made up of 17 amino acids. Germline V gene lookup returns CDR1 MNHNS and CDR2 SASEGT. V was shortened by 3 bases and J by 0 bases, with 17 bases between the two germline ends. Followed longitudinally, the Seattle patients had been enrolled during active infection. Sequenced material: peripheral blood. The chain has TRBV6-1 and TRBJ1-1; D is perhaps TRBD1 (5 bases). This sequence was found in a woman aged 25-40 years with COVID-19, enrolled during active disease. The CDR3 loop is CASSDRVNVFLNTEAFF. CDR3 bases: TGTGCCAGCAGTGACAGGGTAAACGTTTTTCTGAACACTGAAGCTTTCTTT.